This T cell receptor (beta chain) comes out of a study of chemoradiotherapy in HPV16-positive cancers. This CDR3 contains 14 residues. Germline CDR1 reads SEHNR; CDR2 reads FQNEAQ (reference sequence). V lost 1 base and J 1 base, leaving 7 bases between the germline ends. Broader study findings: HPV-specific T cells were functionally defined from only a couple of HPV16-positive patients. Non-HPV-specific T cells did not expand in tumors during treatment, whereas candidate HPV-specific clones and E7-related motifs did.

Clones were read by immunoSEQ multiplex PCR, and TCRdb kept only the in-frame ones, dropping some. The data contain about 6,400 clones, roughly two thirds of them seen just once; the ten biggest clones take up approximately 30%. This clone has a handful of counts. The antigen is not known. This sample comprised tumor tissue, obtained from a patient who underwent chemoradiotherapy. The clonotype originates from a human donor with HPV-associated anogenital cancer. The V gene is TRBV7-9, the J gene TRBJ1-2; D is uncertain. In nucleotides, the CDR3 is TGTGCCAGCAGCTTAGGTGTTTTTAACTATGGCTACACCTTC. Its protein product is CASSLGVFNYGYTF.